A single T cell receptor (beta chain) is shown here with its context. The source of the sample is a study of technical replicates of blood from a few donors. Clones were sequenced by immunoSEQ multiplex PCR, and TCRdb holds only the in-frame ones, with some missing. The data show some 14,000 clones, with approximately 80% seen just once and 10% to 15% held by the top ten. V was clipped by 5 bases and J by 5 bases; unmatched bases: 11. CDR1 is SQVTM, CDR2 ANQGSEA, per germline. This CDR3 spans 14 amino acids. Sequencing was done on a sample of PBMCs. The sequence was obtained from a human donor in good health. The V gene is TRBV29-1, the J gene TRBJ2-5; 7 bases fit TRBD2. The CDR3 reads CSVPRRESGETQYF. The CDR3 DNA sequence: TGCAGCGTTCCTCGGCGGGAGAGCGGTGAGACCCAGTACTTC.